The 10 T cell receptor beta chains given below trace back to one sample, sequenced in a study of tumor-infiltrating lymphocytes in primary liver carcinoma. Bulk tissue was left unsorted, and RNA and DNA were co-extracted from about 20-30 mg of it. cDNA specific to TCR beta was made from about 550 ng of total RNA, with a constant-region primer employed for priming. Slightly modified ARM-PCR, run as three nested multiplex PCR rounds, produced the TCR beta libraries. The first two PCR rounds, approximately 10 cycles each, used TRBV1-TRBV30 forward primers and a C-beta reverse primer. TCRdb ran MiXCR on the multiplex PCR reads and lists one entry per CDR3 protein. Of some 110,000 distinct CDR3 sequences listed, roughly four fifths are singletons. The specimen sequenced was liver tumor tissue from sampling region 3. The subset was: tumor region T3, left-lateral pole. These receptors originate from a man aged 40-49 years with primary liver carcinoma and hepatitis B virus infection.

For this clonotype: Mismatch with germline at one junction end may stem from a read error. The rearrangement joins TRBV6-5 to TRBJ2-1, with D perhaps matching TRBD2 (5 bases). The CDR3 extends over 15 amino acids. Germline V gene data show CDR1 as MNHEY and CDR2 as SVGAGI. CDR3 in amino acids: CASIYEGAAYNEHFF. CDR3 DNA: TGTGCCAGCATTTACGAGGGAGCAGCCTACAATGAGCATTTCTTC.

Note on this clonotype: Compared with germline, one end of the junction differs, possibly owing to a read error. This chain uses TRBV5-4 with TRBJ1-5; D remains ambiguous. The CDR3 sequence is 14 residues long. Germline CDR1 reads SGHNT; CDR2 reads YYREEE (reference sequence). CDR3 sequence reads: CASTLGGGNQPRHF. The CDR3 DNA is TGTGCCAGCACCTTGGGAGGAGGCAATCAGCCCCGGCATTTT.

The chain's CDR3 is CASSQAVSGRIGETQYF. The CDR3 DNA follows: TGCGCCAGCAGCCAAGCGGTTAGCGGGAGGATTGGTGAGACCCAGTACTTC. The chain links TRBV4-3 to TRBJ2-5; 10 positions match TRBD2. CDR3 length: 17 residues. The germline V gene has CDR1 LGHNA and CDR2 YSLEER. V shed 1 base, J shed 5 bases, and the junction held 10 bases outside the gene matches.

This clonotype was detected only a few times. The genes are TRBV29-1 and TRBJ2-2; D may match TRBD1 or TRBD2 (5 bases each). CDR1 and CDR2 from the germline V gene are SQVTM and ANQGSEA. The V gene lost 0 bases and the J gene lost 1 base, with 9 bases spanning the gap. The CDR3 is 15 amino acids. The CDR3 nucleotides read TGCAGCGTTGAAGAGGGGGTCCAGAACACCGGGGAGCTGTTTTTT. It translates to CSVEEGVQNTGELFF.

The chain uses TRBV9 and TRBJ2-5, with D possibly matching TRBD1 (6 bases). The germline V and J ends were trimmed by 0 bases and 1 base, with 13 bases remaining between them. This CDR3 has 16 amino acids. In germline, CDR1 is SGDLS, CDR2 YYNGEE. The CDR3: CASSVGIGQCQETQYF. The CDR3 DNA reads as TGTGCCAGCAGCGTAGGAATCGGACAGTGCCAAGAGACCCAGTACTTC.

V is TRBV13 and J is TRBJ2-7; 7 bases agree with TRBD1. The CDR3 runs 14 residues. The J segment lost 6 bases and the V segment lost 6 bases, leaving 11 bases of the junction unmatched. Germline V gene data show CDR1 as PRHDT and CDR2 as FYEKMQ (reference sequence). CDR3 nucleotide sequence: TGTGCCAGCAGTCCGTGGACAGGATACTGCGAGCAGTACTTC. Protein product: CASSPWTGYCEQYF.

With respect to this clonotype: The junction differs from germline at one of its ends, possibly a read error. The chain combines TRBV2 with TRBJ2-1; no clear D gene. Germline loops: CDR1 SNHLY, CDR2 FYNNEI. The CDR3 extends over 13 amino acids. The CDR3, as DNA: TGTGCCAGCAGTGAAATAAGAACAGCTGAGCGGTTCTTC. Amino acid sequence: CASSEIRTAERFF.

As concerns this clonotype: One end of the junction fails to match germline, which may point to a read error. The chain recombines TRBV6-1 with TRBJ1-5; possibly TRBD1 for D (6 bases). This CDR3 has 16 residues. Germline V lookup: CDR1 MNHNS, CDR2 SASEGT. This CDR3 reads CAGSPQGLTPNQPQHF. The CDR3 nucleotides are TGTGCCGGCAGTCCGCAGGGGCTGACCCCTAATCAGCCCCAGCATTTT.

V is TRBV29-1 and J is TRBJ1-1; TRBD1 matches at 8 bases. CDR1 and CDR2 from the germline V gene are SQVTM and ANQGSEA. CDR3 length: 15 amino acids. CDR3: CNAGQGWGMDTEAFF. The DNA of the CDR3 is TGCAACGCTGGACAGGGCTGGGGGATGGACACTGAAGCTTTCTTT.

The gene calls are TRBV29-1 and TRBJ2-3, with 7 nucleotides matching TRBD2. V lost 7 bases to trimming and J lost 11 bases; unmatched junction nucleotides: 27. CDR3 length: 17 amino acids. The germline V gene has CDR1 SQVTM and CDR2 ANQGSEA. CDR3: CSAPTAGSQGLSAMQYF. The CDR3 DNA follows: TGCAGCGCCCCGACAGCGGGATCCCAAGGGTTGTCGGCCATGCAGTATTTT.